These 4 T cell receptor beta chains originate from one sample sequenced in a study of blood T cell repertoires in COVID-19. Clones were read by immunoSEQ multiplex PCR, and TCRdb kept only the in-frame ones, dropping some. The table includes 100,000 or so clones, about 82% detected once. Sequenced material: peripheral blood. Source of these receptors: an older woman with active or convalescent COVID-19.

J is TRBJ1-1 and V is TRBV29-1; 9 bases map to TRBD1. CDR3 length: 13 amino acids. V dropped 6 bases and J dropped 7; count of bases not matched to a gene: 9. Looked up from germline, CDR1 is SQVTM and CDR2 is ANQGSEA. The CDR3 reads CSVLDRGGREAFF. The CDR3 DNA reads as TGCAGCGTGCTGGACAGGGGCGGACGTGAAGCTTTCTTT. Filled out from reference TRBV29-1 and TRBJ1-1, the complete variable domain reads SAVISQKPSRDICQRGTSLTIQCQVDSQVTMMFWYRQQPGQSLTLIATANQGSEATYESGFVIDKFPISRPNLTFSTLTVSNMSPEDSSIYLCSVLDRGGREAFFGQGTRLTVV.

Regarding this clone: The same CDR3 arises from other DNA sequences in this sample as well. V and J are TRBV2 and TRBJ1-4; 7 bases are a match to TRBD1. V lost 6 bases and J lost 2; bases outside the gene matches: 6. CDR1 and CDR2 from the germline V gene are SNHLY and FYNNEI. The CDR3 is 15 residues long. The DNA for the CDR3 is TGTGCCAGCAGCTTAACAGGGGCTACTAATGAAAAACTGTTTTTT. It specifies CASSLTGATNEKLFF.

The V call is TRBV5-5, the J call TRBJ1-2; 12 bases are shared with TRBD1. J lost 7 bases, V lost 3 bases, and 13 bases had no gene match. The germline gives CDR1 SGHKS, CDR2 YYEKEE (reference sequence). The CDR3 totals 17 residues. As DNA, the CDR3 is TGTGCCAGCAGCTACGCCGGGACAGGGGGCTTAGCGGGTGGCTACACCTTC. It yields the protein CASSYAGTGGLAGGYTF.

The rearrangement uses TRBV19 and TRBJ1-2, with D perhaps TRBD1 (5 bases). This CDR3 has 15 residues. Germline V CDR1 and CDR2: LNHDA, SQIVND (reference sequence). Trimming took 0 bases from V and 3 from J, leaving 11 bases between them. CDR3 DNA sequence: TGTGCCAGTAGTATAGATCAGGGCCTCGACTATGGCTACACCTTC. Protein product: CASSIDQGLDYGYTF.